This TCR beta chain was sequenced for a study of identifying expanded T cells in peripheral blood. Findings and limits, study-wide: Across healthy donors, higher total template counts meant significantly greater approximately two-week count variance. Differentially abundant clones: roughly 1.2 between replicates, 16.4 at two to three weeks, over 18 at four.

With respect to this clone: What it binds is not known.

The data were produced by immunoSEQ multiplex PCR, yet TCRdb's version contains in-frame clones alone and is incomplete. The data show 50,000 to 65,000 clones, roughly nine tenths seen once. Healthy donors had no documented immune events, such as infections, while sampled. The V end was cut by 1 base, the J end by 6 bases, with 13 bases between. Per the germline V gene, CDR1 is MNHNS and CDR2 is SASEGT. CDR3 size: 14 residues. Specimen: blood. This chain joins TRBV6-1 and TRBJ2-7; no reliable D call. The clonotype was recovered from a person aged 18-70 years in good health. CDR3 DNA: TGTGCCAGCAGTGAAGGTTTTGCGAGATTCGAGCAGTACTTC. It encodes CASSEGFARFEQYF.